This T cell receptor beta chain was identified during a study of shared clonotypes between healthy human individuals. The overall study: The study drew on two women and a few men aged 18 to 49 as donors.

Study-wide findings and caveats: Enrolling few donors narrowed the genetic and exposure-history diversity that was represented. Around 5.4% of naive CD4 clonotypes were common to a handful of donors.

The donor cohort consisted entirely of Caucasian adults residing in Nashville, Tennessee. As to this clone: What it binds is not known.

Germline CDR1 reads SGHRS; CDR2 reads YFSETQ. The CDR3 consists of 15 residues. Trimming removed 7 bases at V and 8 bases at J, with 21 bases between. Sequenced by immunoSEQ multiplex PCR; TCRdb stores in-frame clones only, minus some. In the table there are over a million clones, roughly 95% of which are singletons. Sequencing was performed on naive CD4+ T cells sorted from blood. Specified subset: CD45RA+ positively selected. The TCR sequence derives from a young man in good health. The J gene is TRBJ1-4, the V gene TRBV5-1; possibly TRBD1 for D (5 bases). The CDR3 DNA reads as TGCGCCAGCTTCGAACGGGGCCCACTTAAAGAAAAACTGTTTTTT. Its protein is CASFERGPLKEKLFF.